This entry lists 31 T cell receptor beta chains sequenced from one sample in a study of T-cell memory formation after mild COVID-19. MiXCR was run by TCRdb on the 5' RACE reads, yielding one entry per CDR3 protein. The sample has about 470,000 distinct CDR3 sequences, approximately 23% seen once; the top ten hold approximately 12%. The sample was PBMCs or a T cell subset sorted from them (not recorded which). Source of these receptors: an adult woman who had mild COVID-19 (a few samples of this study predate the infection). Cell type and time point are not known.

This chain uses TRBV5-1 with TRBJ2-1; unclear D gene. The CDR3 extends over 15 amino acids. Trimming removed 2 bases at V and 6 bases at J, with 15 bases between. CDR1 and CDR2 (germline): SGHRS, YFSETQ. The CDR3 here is CASSFEPSAGNEQFF. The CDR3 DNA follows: TGCGCCAGCAGCTTCGAGCCCTCTGCAGGCAATGAGCAGTTCTTC.

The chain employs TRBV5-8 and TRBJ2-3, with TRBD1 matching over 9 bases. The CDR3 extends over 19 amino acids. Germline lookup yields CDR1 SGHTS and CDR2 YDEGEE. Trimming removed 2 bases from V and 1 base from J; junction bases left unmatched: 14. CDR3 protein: CASSFWRTGAGSGTDTQYF. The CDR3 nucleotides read TGTGCCAGCAGCTTTTGGAGGACAGGGGCAGGGTCGGGCACAGATACGCAGTATTTT.

CDR3 sequence reads: CSAMGPGQGLYGYTF. CDR3 bases: TGCAGTGCTATGGGACCGGGACAAGGCCTCTATGGCTACACCTTC. This chain connects TRBV20-1 to TRBJ1-2; possibly TRBD1 for D (6 bases). This CDR3 is built from 15 residues. Germline CDR1 and CDR2: DFQATT and SNEGSKA (reference sequence). Between the trimmed V and J ends, which lost 4 bases and 4 bases, there was a span of 19 bases.

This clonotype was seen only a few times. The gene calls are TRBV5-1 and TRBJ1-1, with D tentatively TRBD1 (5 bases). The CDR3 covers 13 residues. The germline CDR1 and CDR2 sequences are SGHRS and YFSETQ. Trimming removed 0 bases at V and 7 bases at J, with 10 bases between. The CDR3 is CASSLVGQGEAFF. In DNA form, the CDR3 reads TGCGCCAGCAGCTTGGTTGGGCAGGGTGAAGCTTTCTTT.

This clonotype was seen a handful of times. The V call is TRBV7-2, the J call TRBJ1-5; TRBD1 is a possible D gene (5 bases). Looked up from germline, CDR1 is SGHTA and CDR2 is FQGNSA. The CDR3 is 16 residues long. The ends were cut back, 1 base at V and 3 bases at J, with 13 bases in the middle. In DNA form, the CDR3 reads TGTGCCAGCAGCTTAGGCCCGGGGGGATCCAATCAGCCCCAGCATTTT. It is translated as CASSLGPGGSNQPQHF.

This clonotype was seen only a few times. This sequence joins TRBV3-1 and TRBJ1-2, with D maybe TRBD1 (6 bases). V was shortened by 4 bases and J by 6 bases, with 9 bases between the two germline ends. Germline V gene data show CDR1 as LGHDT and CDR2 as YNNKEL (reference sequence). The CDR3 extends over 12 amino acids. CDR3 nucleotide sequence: TGTGCCAGCAGCCCTGGGGGCAATGGCTACACCTTC. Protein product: CASSPGGNGYTF.

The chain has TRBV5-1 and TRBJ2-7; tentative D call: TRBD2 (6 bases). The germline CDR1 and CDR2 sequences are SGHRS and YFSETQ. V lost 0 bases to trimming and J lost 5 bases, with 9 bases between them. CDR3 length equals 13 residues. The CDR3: CASSLGEAHEQYF. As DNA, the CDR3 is TGCGCCAGCAGCTTGGGGGAGGCCCACGAGCAGTACTTC.

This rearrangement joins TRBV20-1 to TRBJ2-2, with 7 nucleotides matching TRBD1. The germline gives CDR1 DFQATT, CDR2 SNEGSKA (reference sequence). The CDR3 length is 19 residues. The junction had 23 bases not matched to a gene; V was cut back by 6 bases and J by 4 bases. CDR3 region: CSAPTGGDRAFLSTGELFF. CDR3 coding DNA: TGCAGTGCCCCTACCGGAGGAGACAGGGCTTTTCTGAGCACCGGGGAGCTGTTTTTT.

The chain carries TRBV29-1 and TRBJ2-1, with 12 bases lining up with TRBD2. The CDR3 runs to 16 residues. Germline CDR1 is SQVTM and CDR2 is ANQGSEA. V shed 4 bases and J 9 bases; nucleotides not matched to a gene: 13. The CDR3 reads CSVVPRGLAGLGEQFF. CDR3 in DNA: TGCAGCGTTGTCCCGAGGGGACTAGCGGGCTTGGGTGAGCAGTTCTTC.

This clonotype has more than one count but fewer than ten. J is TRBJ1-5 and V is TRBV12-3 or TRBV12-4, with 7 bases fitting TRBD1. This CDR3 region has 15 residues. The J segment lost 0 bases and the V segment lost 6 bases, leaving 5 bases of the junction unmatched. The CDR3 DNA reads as TGTGCCAGCAGCGAGACAGGGAATAGCAATCAGCCCCAGCATTTT. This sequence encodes CASSETGNSNQPQHF.

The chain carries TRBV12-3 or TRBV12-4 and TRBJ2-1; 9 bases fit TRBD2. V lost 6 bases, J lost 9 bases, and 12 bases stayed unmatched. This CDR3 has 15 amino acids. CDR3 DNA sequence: TGTGCCAGCAGCCCTAGGCGGGGGGGAGACAGTGAGCAGTTCTTC. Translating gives CASSPRRGGDSEQFF.

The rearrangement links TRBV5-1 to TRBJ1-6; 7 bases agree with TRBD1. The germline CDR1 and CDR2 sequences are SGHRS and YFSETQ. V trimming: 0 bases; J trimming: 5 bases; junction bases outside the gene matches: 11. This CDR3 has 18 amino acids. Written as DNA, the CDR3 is TGCGCCAGCAGCTTGGGGGCAAGACAGGGCTGGAATAATTCACCCCTCCACTTT. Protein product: CASSLGARQGWNNSPLHF. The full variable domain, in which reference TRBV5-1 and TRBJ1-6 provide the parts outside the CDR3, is KAGVTQTPRYLIKTRGQQVTLSCSPISGHRSVSWYQQTPGQGLQFLFEYFSETQRNKGNFPGRFSGRQFSNSRSEMNVSTLELGDSALYLCASSLGARQGWNNSPLHFGNGTRLTVT.

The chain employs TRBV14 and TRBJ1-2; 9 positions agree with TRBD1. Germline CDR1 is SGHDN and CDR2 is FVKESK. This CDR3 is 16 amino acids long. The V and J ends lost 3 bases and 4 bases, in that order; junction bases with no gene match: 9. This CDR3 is CASSHQGQGNRYGYTF. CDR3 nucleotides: TGTGCCAGCAGCCACCAGGGACAGGGAAATCGCTATGGCTACACCTTC. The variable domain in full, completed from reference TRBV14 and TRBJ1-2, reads EAGVTQFPSHSVIEKGQTVTLRCDPISGHDNLYWYRRVMGKEIKFLLHFVKESKQDESGMPNNRFLAERTGGTYSTLKVQPAELEDSGVYFCASSHQGQGNRYGYTFGSGTRLTVV.

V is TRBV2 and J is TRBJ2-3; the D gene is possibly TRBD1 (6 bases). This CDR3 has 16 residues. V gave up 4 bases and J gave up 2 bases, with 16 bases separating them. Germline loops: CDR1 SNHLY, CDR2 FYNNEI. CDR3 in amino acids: CASSGRQVIHTDTQYF. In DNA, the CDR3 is TGTGCCAGCAGTGGTCGACAGGTTATCCACACAGATACGCAGTATTTT.

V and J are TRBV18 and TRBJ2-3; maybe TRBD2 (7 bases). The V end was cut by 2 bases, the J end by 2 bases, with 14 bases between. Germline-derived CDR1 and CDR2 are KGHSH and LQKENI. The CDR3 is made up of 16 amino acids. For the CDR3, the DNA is TGTGCCAGCTCACCAAACGGCGGGGGCTCCACAGATACGCAGTATTTT. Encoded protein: CASSPNGGGSTDTQYF.

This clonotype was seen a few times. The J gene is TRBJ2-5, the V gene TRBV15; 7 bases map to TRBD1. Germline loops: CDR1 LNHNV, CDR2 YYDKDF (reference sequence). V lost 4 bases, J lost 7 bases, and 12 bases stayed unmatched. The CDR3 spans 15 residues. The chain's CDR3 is CATSKMTGQFVTQYF. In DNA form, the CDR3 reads TGTGCCACCAGCAAAATGACAGGGCAGTTCGTGACCCAGTACTTC.

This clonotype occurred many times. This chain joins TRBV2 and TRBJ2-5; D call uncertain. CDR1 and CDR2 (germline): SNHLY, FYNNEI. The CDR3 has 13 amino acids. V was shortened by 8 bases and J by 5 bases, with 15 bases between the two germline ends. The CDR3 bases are TGTGCCAGCTCACCCCGGCTGGGGGAGACCCAGTACTTC. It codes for CASSPRLGETQYF. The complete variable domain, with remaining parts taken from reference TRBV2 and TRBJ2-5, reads EPEVTQTPSHQVTQMGQEVILRCVPISNHLYFYWYRQILGQKVEFLVSFYNNEISEKSEIFDDQFSVERPDGSNFTLKIRSTKLEDSAMYFCASSPRLGETQYFGPGTRLLVL.

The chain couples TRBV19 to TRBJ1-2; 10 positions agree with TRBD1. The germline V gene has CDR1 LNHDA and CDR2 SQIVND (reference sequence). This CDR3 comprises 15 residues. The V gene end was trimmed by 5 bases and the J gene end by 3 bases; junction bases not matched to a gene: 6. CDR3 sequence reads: CASSSGQGIDYGYTF. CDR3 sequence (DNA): TGTGCCAGTAGTTCGGGACAGGGGATAGACTATGGCTACACCTTC.

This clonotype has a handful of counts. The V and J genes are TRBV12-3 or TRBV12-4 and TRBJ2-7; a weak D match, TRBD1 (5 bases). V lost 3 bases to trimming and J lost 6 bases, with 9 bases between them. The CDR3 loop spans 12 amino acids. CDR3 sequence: CASSLGQREQYF. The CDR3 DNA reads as TGTGCCAGCAGTTTGGGGCAGCGCGAGCAGTACTTC.

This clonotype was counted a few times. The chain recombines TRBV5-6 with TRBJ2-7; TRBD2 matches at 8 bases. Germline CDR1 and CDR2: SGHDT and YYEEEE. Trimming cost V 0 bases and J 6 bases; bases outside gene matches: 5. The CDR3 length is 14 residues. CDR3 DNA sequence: TGTGCCAGCAGCTTGGAGCGGGAGAACGGCGAGCAGTACTTC. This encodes CASSLERENGEQYF. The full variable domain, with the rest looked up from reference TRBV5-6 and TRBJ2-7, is DAGVTQSPTHLIKTRGQQVTLRCSPKSGHDTVSWYQQALGQGPQFIFQYYEEEERQRGNFPDRFSGHQFPNYSSELNVNALLLGDSALYLCASSLERENGEQYFGPGTRLTVT.

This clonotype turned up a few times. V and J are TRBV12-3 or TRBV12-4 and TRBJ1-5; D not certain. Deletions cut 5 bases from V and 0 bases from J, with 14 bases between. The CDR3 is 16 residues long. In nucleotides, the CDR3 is TGTGCCAGCAGTCGCCAGACTTCAGTTAGCAATCAGCCCCAGCATTTT. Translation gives CASSRQTSVSNQPQHF.

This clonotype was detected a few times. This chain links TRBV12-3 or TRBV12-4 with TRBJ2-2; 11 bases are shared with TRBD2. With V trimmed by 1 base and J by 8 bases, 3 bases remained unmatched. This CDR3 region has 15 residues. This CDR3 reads CASSLVLAGGGELFF. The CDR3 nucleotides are TGTGCCAGCAGTTTAGTCCTAGCGGGAGGAGGGGAGCTGTTTTTT.

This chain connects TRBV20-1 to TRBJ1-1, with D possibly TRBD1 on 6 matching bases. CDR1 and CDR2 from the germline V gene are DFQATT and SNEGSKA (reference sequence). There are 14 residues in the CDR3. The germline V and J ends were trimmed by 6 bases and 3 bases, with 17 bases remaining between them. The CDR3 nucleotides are TGCAGTGCGTCTCGGGGGGGCAGTCACACTGAAGCTTTCTTT. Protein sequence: CSASRGGSHTEAFF.

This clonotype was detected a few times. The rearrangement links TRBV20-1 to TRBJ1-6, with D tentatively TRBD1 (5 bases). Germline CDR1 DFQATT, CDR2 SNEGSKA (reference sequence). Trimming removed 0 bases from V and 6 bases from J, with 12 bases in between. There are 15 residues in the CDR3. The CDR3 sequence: CSARDSGGGNSPLHF. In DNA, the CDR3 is TGCAGTGCTAGAGATTCCGGGGGAGGTAATTCACCCCTCCACTTT.

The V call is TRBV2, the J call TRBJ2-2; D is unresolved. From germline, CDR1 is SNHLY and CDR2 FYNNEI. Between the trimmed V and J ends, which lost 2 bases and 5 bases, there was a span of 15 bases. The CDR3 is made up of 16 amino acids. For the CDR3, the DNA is TGTGCCAGCAGTGAATTCAGGACGGTAGGGACCGGGGAGCTGTTTTTT. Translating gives CASSEFRTVGTGELFF.

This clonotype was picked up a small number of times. CDR3 loop: CATSDFEATDTQYF. The CDR3 DNA reads TGTGCCACCAGTGATTTCGAGGCCACAGATACGCAGTATTTT. The genes are TRBV24-1 and TRBJ2-3; D not resolved. The CDR3 totals 14 residues. With 1 base removed from V and 2 bases from J, the gap between germline ends came to 6 bases. The germline gives CDR1 KGHDR, CDR2 SFDVKD.

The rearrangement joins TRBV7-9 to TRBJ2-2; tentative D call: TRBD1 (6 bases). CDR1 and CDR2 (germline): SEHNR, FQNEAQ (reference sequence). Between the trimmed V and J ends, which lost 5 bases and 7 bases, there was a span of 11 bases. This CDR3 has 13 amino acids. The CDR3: CASSPDRIGELFF. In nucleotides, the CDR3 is TGTGCCAGCAGCCCCGACAGGATCGGGGAGCTGTTTTTT. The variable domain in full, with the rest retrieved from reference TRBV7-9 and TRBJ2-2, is DTGVSQNPRHKITKRGQNVTFRCDPISEHNRLYWYRQTLGQGPEFLTYFQNEAQLEKSRLLSDRFSAERPKGSFSTLEIQRTEQGDSAMYLCASSPDRIGELFFGEGSRLTVL.

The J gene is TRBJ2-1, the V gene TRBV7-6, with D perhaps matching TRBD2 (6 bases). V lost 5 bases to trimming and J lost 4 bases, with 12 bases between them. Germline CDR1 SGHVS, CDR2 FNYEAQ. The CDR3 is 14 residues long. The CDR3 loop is CASSISGSYNEQFF. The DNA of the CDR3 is TGTGCCAGCAGCATATCCGGGAGTTACAATGAGCAGTTCTTC.

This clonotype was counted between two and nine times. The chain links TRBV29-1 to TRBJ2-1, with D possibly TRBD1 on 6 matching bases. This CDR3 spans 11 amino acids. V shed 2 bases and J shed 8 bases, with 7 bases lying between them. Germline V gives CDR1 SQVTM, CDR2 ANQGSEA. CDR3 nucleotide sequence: TGCAGCGTTGAACAGGGGCATGAGCAGTTCTTC. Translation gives CSVEQGHEQFF.

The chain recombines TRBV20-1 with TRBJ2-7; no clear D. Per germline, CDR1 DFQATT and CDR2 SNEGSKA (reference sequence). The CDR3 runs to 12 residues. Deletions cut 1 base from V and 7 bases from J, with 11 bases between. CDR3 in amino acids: CSARADRREQYF. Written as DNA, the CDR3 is TGCAGTGCTAGAGCCGACCGCAGAGAGCAGTACTTC.

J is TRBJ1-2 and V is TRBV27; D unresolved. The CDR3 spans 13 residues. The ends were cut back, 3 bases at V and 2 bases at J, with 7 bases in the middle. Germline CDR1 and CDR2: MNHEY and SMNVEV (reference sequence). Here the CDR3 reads CASSLARNYGYTF. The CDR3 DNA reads TGTGCCAGCAGTTTGGCGCGGAACTATGGCTACACCTTC.